The 21 T cell receptor beta chains below come from one sample, sequenced in a study of T cells after yellow fever vaccination (dated by TCRdb to between 2018 and 2021). Per the publication, the treatment or condition label means: live attenuated yellow fever vaccine strain. The library was obtained by 5' RACE. Sequencing used an Illumina NovaSeq 6000. The public reads were reprocessed in TCRdb via fastp at Q25 and MiXCR, keeping in-frame beta chains. Identical CDR3 protein sequences are pooled into one entry, listed with their most common genes and DNA. The sample data list roughly 170,000 distinct CDR3 sequences, and 9.3% of these were observed just once. The ten largest clones capture approximately 39% of the sample. This specimen was CD8+ T cells sorted from PBMCs, taken 45 days after the yellow fever booster vaccination. These receptors were taken from a man between 18 and 29 years old who received the YFV17D yellow fever vaccine.

This clonotype has only a few counts. The chain is built from TRBV6-2 or TRBV6-3 and TRBJ1-5, with 8 bases identical to TRBD1. Trimming cost V 6 bases and J 4 bases; bases outside gene matches: 5. Germline-derived CDR1 and CDR2 are MNHEY and SVGEGT. The CDR3 contains 14 residues. CDR3 bases: TGTGCCAGCAGGCCAAGACAGGGGAATCAGCCCCAGCATTTT. Its translation is CASRPRQGNQPQHF.

This chain uses TRBV7-9 with TRBJ2-7; D unclear. The CDR3 has 11 amino acids. The V and J ends lost 2 bases and 5 bases respectively, with 4 bases between them. Germline CDR1 reads SEHNR; CDR2 reads FQNEAQ (reference sequence). The CDR3 sequence is CASSLLDEQYV. The CDR3 DNA follows: TGTGCCAGCAGCTTACTAGACGAGCAGTACGTC.

The sample holds many counts of this clonotype. The V gene is TRBV5-4, the J gene TRBJ2-7; D possibly corresponds to TRBD1 (5 bases). V lost 0 bases and J lost 3, with 10 bases in between. The CDR3 has 14 amino acids. CDR1 SGHNT and CDR2 YYREEE come from the germline V gene (reference sequence). The CDR3 DNA reads as TGTGCCAGCAGCTTGGGTCAGGGCGACTACGAGCAGTACTTC. This translates into CASSLGQGDYEQYF.

This chain links TRBV2 with TRBJ2-7; the match to TRBD1 covers 7 bases. This CDR3 comprises 16 residues. The V gene end was trimmed by 6 bases and the J gene end by 7 bases; junction bases not matched to a gene: 18. Germline CDR1 is SNHLY and CDR2 is FYNNEI. The CDR3 DNA reads as TGTGCCAGCAGGCTCCCGGGACAGATCGAGTCGGGGGAGCAGTACTTC. It codes for CASRLPGQIESGEQYF.

This clonotype turned up a few times. The V and J genes are TRBV6-2 or TRBV6-3 and TRBJ2-3; D unresolved. CDR3 length equals 12 residues. Germline CDR1 reads MNHEY; CDR2 reads SVGEGT. V was clipped by 2 bases and J by 7 bases, with 7 bases between them. The CDR3 here is CASSYGSNTQYF. CDR3 sequence (DNA): TGTGCCAGCAGTTACGGATCTAATACGCAGTATTTT.

Comment on this clonotype: The CDR3 ends on some other residue instead of the conserved phenylalanine or tryptophan, so this is likely a read error. The chain has TRBV4-3 and TRBJ2-2, with TRBD1 as a possible D gene (5 bases). Deletions cut 1 base from V and 6 bases from J, with 12 bases between. Germline values: CDR1 LGHNA, CDR2 YSLEER. This CDR3 region has 15 residues. DNA for the CDR3: TGCGCCAGCAGCCAAGCGGTGGGGCGCCCCGGGGAGCTGTTTCTT. Translation: CASSQAVGRPGELFL.

This clonotype has at least ten counts. The genes are TRBV7-2 and TRBJ1-5, with D possibly being TRBD1 (5 bases). The germline V gene encodes CDR1 SGHTA and CDR2 FQGNSA. The CDR3 has 15 amino acids. V dropped 1 base and J dropped 2 bases, with 9 bases sitting between them. This chain's CDR3 is CASSLGRVGNQPQHF. The CDR3, as DNA: TGTGCCAGCAGCTTAGGCAGGGTTGGCAATCAGCCCCAGCATTTT.

This clonotype appeared a few times. The chain links TRBV27 to TRBJ1-5; possibly TRBD1 for D (5 bases). The CDR3 totals 15 residues. The V gene's germline CDR1 is MNHEY and CDR2 SMNVEV (reference sequence). The germline V and J ends were trimmed by 1 base and 2 bases, with 9 bases remaining between them. CDR3 loop: CASSLFGRGNQPQHF. CDR3 nucleotide sequence: TGTGCCAGCAGTTTATTCGGCAGGGGCAATCAGCCCCAGCATTTT.

The chain couples TRBV21-1 to TRBJ1-5. TRBV21-1 is assigned pseudogene status. The CDR3 is 17 residues long. Here the CDR3 DNA reads TGTGCCAGCAGCCAAAAACCGGGAGGGGGGCTTCATCAGCCCCAGCATTTT. Its translation is CASSQKPGGGLHQPQHF.

A few counts support this clonotype. The V and J genes are TRBV7-6 and TRBJ2-5, with 9 bases matching TRBD1. Germline lookup yields CDR1 SGHVS and CDR2 FNYEAQ. This CDR3 has 15 amino acids. V gave up 6 bases and J gave up 0 bases; unmatched junction bases: 5. The CDR3 DNA reads as TGTGCCAGCAGGGGGGGGACAGGGAACCAAGAGACCCAGTACTTC. Residues: CASRGGTGNQETQYF.

This sequence joins TRBV4-1 and TRBJ2-5; TRBD1 or TRBD2 may be the D gene (5 bases each). V lost 4 bases to trimming and J lost 0 bases, with 12 bases between them. CDR1 and CDR2 (germline): MGHRA, YSYEKL. The CDR3 loop spans 15 amino acids. The CDR3: CASSPFGAYQETQYF. In DNA, the CDR3 is TGCGCCAGCAGCCCCTTCGGGGCGTACCAAGAGACCCAGTACTTC.

This clonotype was seen a handful of times. The rearrangement links TRBV7-8 to TRBJ2-7; D gene uncertain. The V gene's germline CDR1 is SGHVS and CDR2 FQNEAQ. Trimming took off 1 base at V and 0 bases at J, with 13 bases between the two ends. This CDR3 comprises 16 residues. CDR3: CASSLGAIKSSYEQYF. In DNA form, the CDR3 reads TGTGCCAGCAGCTTAGGGGCCATAAAGAGCTCCTACGAGCAGTACTTC.

The V and J genes are TRBV24-1 and TRBJ1-2, with D unresolved. The length of the CDR3 is 11 residues. The germline V and J ends were trimmed by 7 bases and 6 bases, with 8 bases remaining between them. The germline V gene has CDR1 KGHDR and CDR2 SFDVKD. The CDR3 loop reads CATRNIHGYTF. CDR3 sequence (DNA): TGTGCCACCAGGAACATCCATGGCTACACCTTC.

The chain uses TRBV12-3 or TRBV12-4 and TRBJ1-1; possibly TRBD1 for D (5 bases). Trimming removed 3 bases from V and 5 bases from J, with 10 bases in between. The CDR3 sequence is 13 residues long. CDR3 loop: CASSFEGRTEAFF. The CDR3 coding sequence is TGTGCCAGCAGTTTCGAGGGGAGGACTGAAGCTTTCTTT.

In its sample, this clonotype was seen a few times. DNA for the CDR3: TGCAGCGTTATTCTCAACGGGGCCAAAAACATTCAGTACTTC. Protein product: CSVILNGAKNIQYF. The chain uses TRBV29-1 and TRBJ2-4, with D hard to call. Deletions cut 5 bases from V and 1 base from J, with 12 bases between. Germline CDR1 is SQVTM and CDR2 is ANQGSEA. This CDR3 is built from 14 residues.

The rearrangement uses TRBV4-3 and TRBJ2-7, with 7 bases fitting TRBD2. The CDR3 extends over 15 amino acids. Germline V gene data show CDR1 as LGHNA and CDR2 as YSLEER. The J segment lost 5 bases and the V segment lost 4 bases, leaving 11 bases of the junction unmatched. CDR3 in amino acids: CASSPSRGTKDEQYF. The CDR3 bases are TGCGCCAGCAGCCCCTCCCGGGGGACTAAGGACGAGCAGTACTTC.

The chain employs TRBV5-1 and TRBJ2-3; TRBD2 agrees at 13 bases. The length of the CDR3 is 16 residues. The ends lost 4 bases at V and 2 bases at J; junction bases unmatched: 4. CDR1 is SGHRS and CDR2 is YFSETQ in the germline V gene. CDR3 nucleotide sequence: TGCGCCAGCAGCCCGACTAGCGGGGGGCTCACAGATACGCAGTATTTT. Encoded protein: CASSPTSGGLTDTQYF.

This clonotype was detected only a few times. The V gene is TRBV7-9, the J gene TRBJ1-1; 10 bases fit TRBD1. Germline loops: CDR1 SEHNR, CDR2 FQNEAQ (reference sequence). Unmatched junction bases numbered 4, after V lost 3 bases and J lost 3 bases. The CDR3 contains 15 residues. The DNA of the CDR3 is TGTGCCAGCAGCTTGGGACAGGGGCTGTACACTGAAGCTTTCTTT. It translates to CASSLGQGLYTEAFF.

This clonotype was detected many times. The V and J genes are TRBV20-1 and TRBJ2-7, with D unclear. This CDR3 has 13 amino acids. Germline V CDR1 and CDR2: DFQATT, SNEGSKA (reference sequence). V lost 3 bases and J 7 bases, leaving 16 bases between the germline ends. The CDR3 sequence is CSASTPTWREQYV. DNA of the CDR3: TGCAGTGCTAGTACTCCTACATGGCGAGAGCAGTACGTC.

The V gene is TRBV20-1, the J gene TRBJ1-1, with 7 bases aligning to TRBD1. In germline, CDR1 is DFQATT, CDR2 SNEGSKA (reference sequence). The CDR3 contains 15 residues. The V segment lost 0 bases and the J segment 0 bases; nucleotides outside the gene matches: 4. The CDR3 loop is CSARERGQLNTEAFF. CDR3 DNA: TGCAGTGCTAGAGAGAGGGGACAGCTGAACACTGAAGCTTTCTTT.

Only a few counts were recorded for this clonotype. The chain has TRBV10-3 and TRBJ2-5; 10 bases align to TRBD2. Losses at the gene ends were 3 bases for V and 3 bases for J; bases not matched to a gene: 7. This CDR3 contains 16 residues. Germline CDR1 is ENHRY and CDR2 is SYGVKD. The CDR3 is CAISDFVAGGKETQYF. Written as DNA, the CDR3 is TGTGCCATCAGTGATTTCGTAGCGGGGGGTAAAGAGACCCAGTACTTC.